The entry that follows covers one TCR beta chain sequence. Its antigen remains unidentified. This entry belongs to a study of cytomegalovirus exposure and HLA in healthy donors. With 60 Vbeta and 13 Jbeta primers, the PCR was carried out. Sequencing used immunoSEQ multiplex PCR; TCRdb keeps in-frame clones, though not all of them. The sample has roughly 150,000 clones; roughly 77% are singletons. General observations from the study: The only immune exposure information that was available was CMV serostatus. Within the data, a cluster of highly shared sequence variants was likely a sequencing artifact.

CDR3 length: 15 residues. The J segment lost 5 bases and the V segment lost 6 bases, leaving 7 bases of the junction unmatched. Germline V lookup: CDR1 SSHAT, CDR2 FNYEAQ (reference sequence). This receptor was taken from a man younger than 35 in good health and CMV-seropositive. Sequencing was done on a sample of PBMCs. The chain joins TRBV7-7 to TRBJ2-1; the match to TRBD2 covers 10 bases. CDR3 amino acids: CASSLTSGTHNEQFF. The CDR3, as DNA: TGTGCCAGCAGTCTAACTAGCGGGACCCACAATGAGCAGTTCTTC.